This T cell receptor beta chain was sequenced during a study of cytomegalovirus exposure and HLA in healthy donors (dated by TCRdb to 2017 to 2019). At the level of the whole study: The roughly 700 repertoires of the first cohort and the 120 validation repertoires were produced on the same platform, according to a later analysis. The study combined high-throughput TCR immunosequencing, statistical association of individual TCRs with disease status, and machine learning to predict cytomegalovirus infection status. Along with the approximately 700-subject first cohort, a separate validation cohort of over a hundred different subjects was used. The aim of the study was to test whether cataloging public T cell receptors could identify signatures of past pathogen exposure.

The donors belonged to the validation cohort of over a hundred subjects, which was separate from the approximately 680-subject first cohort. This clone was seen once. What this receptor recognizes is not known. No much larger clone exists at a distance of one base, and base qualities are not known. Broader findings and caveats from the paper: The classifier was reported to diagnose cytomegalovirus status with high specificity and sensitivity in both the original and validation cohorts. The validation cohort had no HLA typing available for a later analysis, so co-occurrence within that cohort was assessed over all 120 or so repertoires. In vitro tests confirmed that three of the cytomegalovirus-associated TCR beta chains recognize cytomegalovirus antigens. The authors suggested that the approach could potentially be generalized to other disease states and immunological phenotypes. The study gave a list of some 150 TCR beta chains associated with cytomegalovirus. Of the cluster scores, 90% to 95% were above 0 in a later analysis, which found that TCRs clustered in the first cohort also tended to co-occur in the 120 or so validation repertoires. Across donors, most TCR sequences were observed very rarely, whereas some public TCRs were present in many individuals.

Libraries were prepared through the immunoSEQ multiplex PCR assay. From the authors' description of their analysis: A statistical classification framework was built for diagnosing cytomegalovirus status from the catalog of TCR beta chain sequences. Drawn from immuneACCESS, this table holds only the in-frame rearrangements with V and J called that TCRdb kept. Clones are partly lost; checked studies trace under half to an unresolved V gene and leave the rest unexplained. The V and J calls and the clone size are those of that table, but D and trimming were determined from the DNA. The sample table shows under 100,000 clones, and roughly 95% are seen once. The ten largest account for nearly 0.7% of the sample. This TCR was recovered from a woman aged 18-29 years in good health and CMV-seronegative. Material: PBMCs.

CDR3 region: CASSYWGLRQETQYF. The DNA sequence is given as TGTGCCAGCAGTTACTGGGGGCTCAGGCAAGAGACCCAGTACTTC. This receptor chain uses TRBV6-5 and TRBJ2-5; the D gene is possibly TRBD1, with 6 bases matching. The V end loses 1 base and the J end loses 2 bases, and a stretch of 11 bases separates them. CDR1 and CDR2 are drawn from the germline V gene: MNHEY, SVGAGI. From cysteine to phenylalanine, the CDR3 is 15 amino acids long. Kept here is only the CDR3 DNA, which spans 45 bases and is read in frame from base 1.